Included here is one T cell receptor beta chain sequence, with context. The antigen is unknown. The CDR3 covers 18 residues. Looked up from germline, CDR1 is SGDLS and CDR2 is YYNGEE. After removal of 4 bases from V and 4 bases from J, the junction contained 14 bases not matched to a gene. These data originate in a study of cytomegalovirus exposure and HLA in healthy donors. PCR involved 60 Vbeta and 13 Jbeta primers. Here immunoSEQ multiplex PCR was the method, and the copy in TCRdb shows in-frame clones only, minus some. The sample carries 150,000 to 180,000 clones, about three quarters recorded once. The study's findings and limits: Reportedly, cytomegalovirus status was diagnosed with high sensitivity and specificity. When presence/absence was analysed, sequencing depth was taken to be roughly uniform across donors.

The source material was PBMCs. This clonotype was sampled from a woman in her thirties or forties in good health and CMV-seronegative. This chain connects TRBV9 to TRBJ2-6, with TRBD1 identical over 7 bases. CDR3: CASSSPSKGAAGANVLTF. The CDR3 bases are TGTGCCAGCAGCTCCCCGTCGAAGGGGGCAGCAGGGGCCAACGTCCTGACTTTC.